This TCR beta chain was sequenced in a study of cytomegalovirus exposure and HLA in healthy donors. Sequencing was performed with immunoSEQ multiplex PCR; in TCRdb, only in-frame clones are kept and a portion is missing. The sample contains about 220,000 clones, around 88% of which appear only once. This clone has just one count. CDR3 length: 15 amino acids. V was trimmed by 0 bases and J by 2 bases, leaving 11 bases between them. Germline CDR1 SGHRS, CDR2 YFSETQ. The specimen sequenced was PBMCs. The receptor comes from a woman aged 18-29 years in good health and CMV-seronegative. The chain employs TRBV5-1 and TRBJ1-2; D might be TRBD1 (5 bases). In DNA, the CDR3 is TGCGCCAGCAGCTTGGTGCAGGGCGGAAACTATGGCTACACCTTC. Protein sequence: CASSLVQGGNYGYTF.